This T cell receptor (beta chain) was identified during a study of siplizumab effects on memory and regulatory T cells. From germline, CDR1 is SGHRS and CDR2 YFSETQ. V shed 4 bases, J shed 8 bases, and the junction held 11 bases outside the gene matches. The CDR3 loop spans 14 amino acids. TCRdb's copy holds only in-frame clones and misses some; the assay was immunoSEQ multiplex PCR. The data show about 98,000 clones, around nine tenths seen once. The origin of this receptor is a human donor in good health. The chain has TRBV5-1 and TRBJ1-2; 7 bases are shared with TRBD1. The sequenced material came from CD4+ T cells sorted from blood. This CDR3 reads CASSQSQGLGGYTF. The CDR3 DNA reads TGCGCCAGCAGCCAATCACAGGGGCTAGGAGGCTACACCTTC.